Shown below are 27 T cell receptor beta chains from a single sample sequenced in a study of blood T cell repertoires in COVID-19. Data came from immunoSEQ multiplex PCR; TCRdb stores just in-frame clones and leaves some out. The data hold over 60,000 clones, with 65% to 90% observed a single time. Sequencing was done on a sample of peripheral blood. The receptors here all came from a man older than 75 with active COVID-19.

V and J are TRBV2 and TRBJ1-1; D is undetermined. The CDR3 contains 10 residues. Germline V gene data show CDR1 as SNHLY and CDR2 as FYNNEI. CDR3 region: CSKRDPEAFF. CDR3 nucleotides: TGTTCAAAGCGTGACCCTGAAGCTTTCTTT.

The chain has TRBV27 and TRBJ2-1; TRBD1 agrees at 7 bases. Per the germline V gene, CDR1 is MNHEY and CDR2 is SMNVEV (reference sequence). With 3 bases clipped from V and 4 bases from J, the junction kept 6 bases outside the gene matches. CDR3 length equals 15 residues. In DNA form, the CDR3 reads TGTGCCAGCAGTTTCGACGGGACAGAATACAATGAGCAGTTCTTC. Amino acid sequence: CASSFDGTEYNEQFF.

The chain employs TRBV11-1 and TRBJ2-5, with 8 nucleotides matching TRBD2. The length of the CDR3 is 14 residues. V shed 2 bases, J shed 3 bases, and the junction held 2 bases outside the gene matches. Germline loops: CDR1 SGHAT, CDR2 FQDESV (reference sequence). The chain's CDR3 is CASSLSGGKETQYF. The CDR3 DNA follows: TGTGCCAGCAGCTTAAGCGGGGGTAAAGAGACCCAGTACTTC.

The chain has TRBV15 and TRBJ1-1, with D perhaps matching TRBD1 (5 bases). CDR1 and CDR2 from the germline V gene are LNHNV and YYDKDF (reference sequence). V lost 4 bases and J 9 bases, leaving 12 bases between the germline ends. CDR3 length: 12 residues. Here the CDR3 DNA reads TGTGCCACCAGCAAACCGCAGGGTAAAGCTTTCTTT. This sequence encodes CATSKPQGKAFF.

This rearrangement joins TRBV7-2 to TRBJ2-7, with no clear D. V was pared by 1 base and J by 3 bases, with 10 bases between. The CDR3 sequence is 14 residues long. Germline-derived CDR1 and CDR2 are SGHTA and FQGNSA. CDR3 DNA sequence: TGTGCCAGCAGCTTAGGCACAGCCAGCTACGAGCAGTACTTC. Translating gives CASSLGTASYEQYF. Supplemented by reference TRBV7-2 and TRBJ2-7, the full variable domain reads GAGVSQSPSNKVTEKGKDVELRCDPISGHTALYWYRQSLGQGLEFLIYFQGNSAPDKSGLPSDRFSAERTGGSVSTLTIQRTQQEDSAVYLCASSLGTASYEQYFGPGTRLTVT.

J is TRBJ2-3 and V is TRBV7-2; TRBD2 agrees at 14 bases. The J segment lost 5 bases and the V segment lost 5 bases, leaving 12 bases of the junction unmatched. Germline CDR1 SGHTA, CDR2 FQGNSA. This CDR3 has 18 residues. CDR3 residues: CASSRPGLAGAGGDTQYF. CDR3 DNA sequence: TGTGCCAGCAGCCGCCCGGGACTAGCGGGAGCGGGGGGAGATACGCAGTATTTT.

V and J are TRBV9 and TRBJ1-3; TRBD1 matches at 8 bases. The V gene's germline CDR1 is SGDLS and CDR2 YYNGEE. The CDR3 length is 17 residues. V was clipped by 4 bases and J by 2 bases; unmatched bases: 11. CDR3 DNA sequence: TGTGCCAGCAGCCCCAAGACAGGGGATGAGACTGGAAACACCATATATTTT. Translation gives CASSPKTGDETGNTIYF.

This sequence joins TRBV18 and TRBJ2-7, with 9 bases aligning to TRBD1. The J segment lost 4 bases and the V segment lost 3 bases, leaving 4 bases of the junction unmatched. The CDR3 length is 14 residues. Germline CDR1 KGHSH, CDR2 LQKENI. CDR3 in DNA: TGTGCCAGCTCACCGGGACAGGGTATATACGAGCAGTACTTC. Residues: CASSPGQGIYEQYF.

This rearrangement joins TRBV2 to TRBJ2-7; the match to TRBD1 covers 9 bases. This CDR3 spans 11 amino acids. V was pared by 5 bases and J by 11 bases, with 4 bases of the junction left unmatched. Germline CDR1 is SNHLY and CDR2 is FYNNEI. The CDR3 DNA reads TGTGCCAGCAGTTGGACAGGGGAAGAGTACTTC. This translates into CASSWTGEEYF.

This rearrangement joins TRBV27 to TRBJ1-5; a weak D match, TRBD1 (6 bases). The CDR3 has 13 residues. Germline V gives CDR1 MNHEY, CDR2 SMNVEV (reference sequence). The V end was cut by 6 bases, the J end by 6 bases, with 12 bases between. CDR3 nucleotides: TGTGCCAGCAGGGTTAGGGGGGGTCAGCCCCAGCATTTT. It specifies CASRVRGGQPQHF.

In this sample, this clone turned up a few times. The chain couples TRBV4-3 to TRBJ1-2; TRBD1 might be the D (5 bases). Trimming stripped 9 bases from V and 2 bases from J, with 7 bases between. Germline V gene lookup returns CDR1 LGHNA and CDR2 YSLEER. The CDR3 sequence is 11 residues long. In DNA, the CDR3 is TGCGCCAGGAACAGGAACTATGGCTACACCTTC. It specifies CARNRNYGYTF.

The genes are TRBV7-2 and TRBJ2-7, with 11 bases matching TRBD1. V trimming: 0 bases; J trimming: 3 bases; junction bases outside the gene matches: 7. The CDR3 runs to 17 residues. The germline V gene has CDR1 SGHTA and CDR2 FQGNSA. CDR3 sequence reads: CASSLARGQGAVYEQYF. The CDR3 bases are TGTGCCAGCAGCTTAGCGCGCGGACAGGGGGCGGTCTACGAGCAGTACTTC.

V usage is TRBV28 and J usage is TRBJ1-1, with a tentative D call TRBD1 (5 bases). This CDR3 contains 13 residues. CDR1 is MDHEN and CDR2 is SYDVKM in the germline V gene. The ends were cut back, 6 bases at V and 5 bases at J, with 13 bases in the middle. The CDR3 loop is CASSSPGRTEAFF. CDR3 DNA: TGTGCCAGCAGCTCACCAGGGAGGACTGAAGCTTTCTTT.

This chain connects TRBV7-2 to TRBJ1-4, with D maybe TRBD1 (6 bases). The germline V gene encodes CDR1 SGHTA and CDR2 FQGNSA. CDR3 size: 19 residues. Trimming removed 2 bases from V and 6 bases from J, with 25 bases in between. The CDR3 sequence is CASSLPATRHRASDEKLFF. The CDR3 DNA follows: TGTGCCAGCAGCTTACCGGCGACCCGGCACAGGGCTTCTGATGAAAAACTGTTTTTT.

The V and J genes are TRBV7-9 and TRBJ2-6; D unclear. The germline V gene encodes CDR1 SEHNR and CDR2 FQNEAQ (reference sequence). The CDR3 has 16 amino acids. Trimming cost V 2 bases and J 0 bases, with 8 bases left between them. The CDR3 loop reads CASSLNVRSGANVLTF. The CDR3 nucleotides read TGTGCCAGCAGCTTAAATGTTCGCTCTGGGGCCAACGTCCTGACTTTC.

The genes are TRBV5-6 and TRBJ2-7; maybe TRBD2 (6 bases). Trimming took 4 bases from V and 7 from J, leaving 12 bases between them. From germline, CDR1 is SGHDT and CDR2 YYEEEE. The CDR3 has 12 residues. For the CDR3, the DNA is TGTGCCAGCAGCGGTCGGGGGAGGGAGCAGTACTTC. Its translation: CASSGRGREQYF.

This chain links TRBV27 with TRBJ1-3; a weak D match, TRBD1 (5 bases). The CDR3 is made up of 15 amino acids. Germline CDR1 and CDR2: MNHEY and SMNVEV (reference sequence). V gave up 6 bases and J gave up 0 bases, with 12 bases separating them. In nucleotides, the CDR3 is TGTGCCAGCAGAATCCAGGGTACCTCTGGAAACACCATATATTTT. It is translated as CASRIQGTSGNTIYF.

The chain links TRBV11-1 to TRBJ2-7; possibly TRBD1 for D (6 bases). Trimming left V 6 bases short and J 4 bases short, with 16 bases between. The CDR3 covers 14 residues. Germline CDR1 is SGHAT and CDR2 is FQDESV (reference sequence). The CDR3 nucleotides are TGTGCCAGCAGTTCAGGGGTTTTCGGGTACGAGCAGTACTTC. Its protein product is CASSSGVFGYEQYF. Variable domain in full (rest from reference TRBV11-1 and TRBJ2-7): EAEVAQSPRYKITEKSQAVAFWCDPISGHATLYWYRQILGQGPELLVQFQDESVVDDSQLPKDRFSAERLKGVDSTLKIQPAELGDSAMYLCASSSGVFGYEQYFGPGTRLTVT.

The chain uses TRBV19 and TRBJ1-5, with D maybe TRBD1 (6 bases). Germline V gene sequence: CDR1 LNHDA, CDR2 SQIVND (reference sequence). CDR3 length: 15 amino acids. With 2 bases removed from V and 7 bases from J, the gap between germline ends came to 15 bases. CDR3 DNA: TGTGCCAGTAGTATAACAGGGTTTGGGGACCAGCCCCAGCATTTT. Protein sequence: CASSITGFGDQPQHF. The variable domain in full, with the rest retrieved from reference TRBV19 and TRBJ1-5, is DGGITQSPKYLFRKEGQNVTLSCEQNLNHDAMYWYRQDPGQGLRLIYYSQIVNDFQKGDIAEGYSVSREKKESFPLTVTSAQKNPTAFYLCASSITGFGDQPQHFGDGTRLSIL.

V gene TRBV18 combines with J gene TRBJ2-7, with 11 bases that match TRBD2. Germline loops: CDR1 KGHSH, CDR2 LQKENI. This CDR3 has 15 residues. J lost 3 bases, V lost 6 bases, and 7 bases had no gene match. CDR3 sequence (DNA): TGTGCCAGCTCCGGAGCCGGGACTAGCGGCTACGAGCAGTACTTC. Translating gives CASSGAGTSGYEQYF.

The chain links TRBV19 to TRBJ1-1, with a weak D call TRBD1 (5 bases). This CDR3 contains 17 residues. Germline V gene data show CDR1 as LNHDA and CDR2 as SQIVND (reference sequence). V was shortened by 7 bases and J by 1 base, with 22 bases between the two germline ends. The CDR3 spells CASNTSPLRGRNTEAFF. CDR3 coding DNA: TGTGCCAGTAATACCTCGCCACTAAGGGGCAGGAACACTGAAGCTTTCTTT.

This clone showed up just once. The chain joins TRBV11-3 to TRBJ2-1; perhaps TRBD2 as D (5 bases). The germline V and J ends were trimmed by 1 base and 2 bases, with 12 bases remaining between them. Germline loops: CDR1 SGHNT, CDR2 YENEEA. This CDR3 region has 16 residues. CDR3 in DNA: TGTGCCAGCAGCTTAGGGTCGGGATACCCCTACAATGAGCAGTTCTTC. Protein: CASSLGSGYPYNEQFF.

V is TRBV28 and J is TRBJ2-3, with D possibly matching TRBD2 (6 bases). With 8 bases removed from V and 2 bases from J, the gap between germline ends came to 11 bases. Per germline, CDR1 MDHEN and CDR2 SYDVKM. This CDR3 is 13 amino acids long. The CDR3 coding sequence is TGTGCCAGCCGTAGCGGATCCACAGATACGCAGTATTTT. Protein sequence: CASRSGSTDTQYF.

This rearrangement joins TRBV6-5 to TRBJ1-1; TRBD1 agrees at 9 bases. V lost 6 bases, J lost 5 bases, and 4 bases stayed unmatched. Germline lookup yields CDR1 MNHEY and CDR2 SVGAGI. The CDR3 has 13 amino acids. The CDR3 sequence is CASSGTGRTEAFF. In DNA form, the CDR3 reads TGTGCCAGCAGCGGGACAGGGCGGACTGAAGCTTTCTTT.

CDR3 amino acids: CASSRTAGGTGGYTF. DNA of the CDR3: TGCGCCAGCAGTCGGACCGCGGGGGGAACAGGAGGCTACACCTTC. J is TRBJ1-2 and V is TRBV23-1; tentative D call: TRBD1 (5 bases). TRBV23-1 is an ORF for which the function is uncertain. Trimming removed 4 bases from V and 8 bases from J, with 20 bases in between. The CDR3 spans 15 residues.

The chain carries TRBV4-3 and TRBJ2-2; no definite D call. This CDR3 has 15 amino acids. Trimming cost V 4 bases and J 5 bases, with 14 bases left between them. Germline CDR1 LGHNA, CDR2 YSLEER. The CDR3 DNA reads as TGCGCCAGCAGCCCTCAAGCCCAAAGAACCGGGGAGCTGTTTTTT. This codes for CASSPQAQRTGELFF.

The CDR3 region has the DNA TGTGCCAGCAGCAACAGGGAAAACACTGAAGCTTTCTTT. Protein sequence: CASSNRENTEAFF. The chain links TRBV2 to TRBJ1-1; TRBD1 is a possible D gene (6 bases). Germline CDR1 is SNHLY and CDR2 is FYNNEI. Trimming stripped 6 bases from V and 2 bases from J, with 10 bases between. The CDR3 is made up of 13 amino acids.